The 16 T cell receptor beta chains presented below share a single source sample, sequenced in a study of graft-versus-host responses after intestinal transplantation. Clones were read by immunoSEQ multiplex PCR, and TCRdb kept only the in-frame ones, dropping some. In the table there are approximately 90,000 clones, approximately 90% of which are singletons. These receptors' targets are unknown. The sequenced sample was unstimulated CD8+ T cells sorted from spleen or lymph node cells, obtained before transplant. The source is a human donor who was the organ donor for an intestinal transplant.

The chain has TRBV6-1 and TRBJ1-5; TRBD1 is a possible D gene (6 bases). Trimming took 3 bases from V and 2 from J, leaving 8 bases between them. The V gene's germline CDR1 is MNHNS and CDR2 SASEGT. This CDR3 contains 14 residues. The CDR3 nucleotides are TGTGCCAGCAGTGACGGGGGGCGCAATCAGCCCCAGCATTTT. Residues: CASSDGGRNQPQHF.

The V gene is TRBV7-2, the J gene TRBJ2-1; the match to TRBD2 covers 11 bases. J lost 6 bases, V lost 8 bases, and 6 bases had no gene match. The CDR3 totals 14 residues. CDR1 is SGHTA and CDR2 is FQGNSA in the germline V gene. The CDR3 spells CASGLAGGFNEQFF. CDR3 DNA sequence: TGTGCCAGCGGCCTAGCGGGGGGTTTCAATGAGCAGTTCTTC.

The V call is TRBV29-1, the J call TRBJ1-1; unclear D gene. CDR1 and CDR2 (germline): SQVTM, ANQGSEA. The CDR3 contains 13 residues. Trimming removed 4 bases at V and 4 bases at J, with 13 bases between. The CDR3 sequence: CSVGVSRGTEAFF. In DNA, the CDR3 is TGCAGCGTTGGGGTCTCCCGCGGCACTGAAGCTTTCTTT.

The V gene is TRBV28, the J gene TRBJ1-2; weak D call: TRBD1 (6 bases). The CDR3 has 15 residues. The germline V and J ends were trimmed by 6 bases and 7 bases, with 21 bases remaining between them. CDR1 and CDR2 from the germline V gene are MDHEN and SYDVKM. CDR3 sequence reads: CASSETGSLGSGYTF. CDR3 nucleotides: TGTGCCAGCAGCGAGACAGGCTCACTCGGGTCTGGCTACACCTTC.

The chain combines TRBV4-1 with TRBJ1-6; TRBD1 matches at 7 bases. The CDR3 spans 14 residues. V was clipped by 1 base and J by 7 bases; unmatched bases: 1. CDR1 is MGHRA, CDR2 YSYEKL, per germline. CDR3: CASSQVQGNSPLHF. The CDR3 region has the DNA TGCGCCAGCAGCCAAGTACAGGGGAATTCACCCCTCCACTTT.

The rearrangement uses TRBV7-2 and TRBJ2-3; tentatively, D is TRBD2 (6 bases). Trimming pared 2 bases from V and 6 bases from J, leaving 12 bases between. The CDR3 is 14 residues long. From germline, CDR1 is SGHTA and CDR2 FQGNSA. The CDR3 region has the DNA TGTGCCAGCAGCTTACGACTAGGAGGGGATACGCAGTATTTT. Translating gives CASSLRLGGDTQYF.

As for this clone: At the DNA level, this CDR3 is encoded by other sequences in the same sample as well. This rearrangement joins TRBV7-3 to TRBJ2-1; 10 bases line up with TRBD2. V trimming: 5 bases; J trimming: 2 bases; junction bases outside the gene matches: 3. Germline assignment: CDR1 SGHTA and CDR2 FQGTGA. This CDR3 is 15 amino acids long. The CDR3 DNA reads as TGTGCCAGCAGCCTCCTAGCGGGGGCCTACAATGAGCAGTTCTTC. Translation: CASSLLAGAYNEQFF.

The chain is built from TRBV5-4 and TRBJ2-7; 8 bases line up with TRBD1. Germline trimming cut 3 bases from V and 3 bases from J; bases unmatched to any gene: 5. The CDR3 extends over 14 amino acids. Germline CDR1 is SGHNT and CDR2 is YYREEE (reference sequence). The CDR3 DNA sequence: TGTGCCAGCAGCTCCCAGGGGGCCCACTACGAGCAGTACTTC. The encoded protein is CASSSQGAHYEQYF. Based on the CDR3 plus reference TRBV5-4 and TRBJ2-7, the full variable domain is ETGVTQSPTHLIKTRGQQVTLRCSSQSGHNTVSWYQQALGQGPQFIFQYYREEENGRGNFPPRFSGLQFPNYSSELNVNALELDDSALYLCASSSQGAHYEQYFGPGTRLTVT.

The CDR3 DNA is TGTGCCACCAGCAGAGAAATAGAAATGAACACTGAAGCTTTCTTT. Its translation is CATSREIEMNTEAFF. V and J are TRBV15 and TRBJ1-1, with D uncertain. The CDR3 consists of 15 residues. Trimming stripped 0 bases from V and 0 bases from J, with 8 bases between. From germline, CDR1 is LNHNV and CDR2 YYDKDF (reference sequence). The full variable domain, its missing parts supplied by reference TRBV15 and TRBJ1-1, is DAMVIQNPRYQVTQFGKPVTLSCSQTLNHNVMYWYQQKSSQAPKLLFHYYDKDFNNEADTPDNFQSRRPNTSFCFLDIRSPGLGDTAMYLCATSREIEMNTEAFFGQGTRLTVV.

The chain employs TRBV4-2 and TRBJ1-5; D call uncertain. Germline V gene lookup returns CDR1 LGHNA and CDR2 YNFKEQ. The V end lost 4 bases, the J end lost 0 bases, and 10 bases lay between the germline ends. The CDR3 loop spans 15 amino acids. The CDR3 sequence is CASSPGRNSNQPQHF. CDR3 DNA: TGTGCCAGCAGCCCTGGCAGGAATAGCAATCAGCCCCAGCATTTT.

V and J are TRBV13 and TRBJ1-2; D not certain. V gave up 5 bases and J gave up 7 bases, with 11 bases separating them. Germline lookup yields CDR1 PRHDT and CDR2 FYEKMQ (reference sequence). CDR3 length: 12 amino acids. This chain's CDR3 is CASSPRHGGYTF. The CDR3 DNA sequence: TGTGCCAGCAGCCCGCGGCATGGTGGCTACACCTTC.

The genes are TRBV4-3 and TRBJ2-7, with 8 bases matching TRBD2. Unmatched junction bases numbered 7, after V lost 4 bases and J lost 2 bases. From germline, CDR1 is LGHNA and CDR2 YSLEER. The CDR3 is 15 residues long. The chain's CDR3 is CASSLFPGGAYEQYF. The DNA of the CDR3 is TGCGCCAGCAGCCTCTTCCCCGGGGGGGCCTACGAGCAGTACTTC.

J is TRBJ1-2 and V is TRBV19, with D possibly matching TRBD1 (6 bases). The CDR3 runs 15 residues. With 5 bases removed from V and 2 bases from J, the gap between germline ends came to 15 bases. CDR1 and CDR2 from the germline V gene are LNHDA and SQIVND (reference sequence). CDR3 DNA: TGTGCCAGTAGTCAGCTCAGGGGACGGAACTATGGCTACACCTTC. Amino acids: CASSQLRGRNYGYTF. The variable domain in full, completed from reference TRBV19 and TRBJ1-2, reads DGGITQSPKYLFRKEGQNVTLSCEQNLNHDAMYWYRQDPGQGLRLIYYSQIVNDFQKGDIAEGYSVSREKKESFPLTVTSAQKNPTAFYLCASSQLRGRNYGYTFGSGTRLTVV.

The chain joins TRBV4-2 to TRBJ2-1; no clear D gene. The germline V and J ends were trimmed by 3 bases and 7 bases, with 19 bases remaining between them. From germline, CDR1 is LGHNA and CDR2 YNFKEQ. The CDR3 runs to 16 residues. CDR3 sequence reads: CASSHSLLSSDNEQFF. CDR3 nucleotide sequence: TGTGCCAGCAGCCATAGCCTACTCTCTTCGGATAATGAGCAGTTCTTC.

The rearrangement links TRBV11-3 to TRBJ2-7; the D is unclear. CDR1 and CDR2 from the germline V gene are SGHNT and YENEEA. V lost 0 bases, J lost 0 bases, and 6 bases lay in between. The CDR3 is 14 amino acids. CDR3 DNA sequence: TGTGCCAGCAGCTTAGATGCGGCCTCCTACGAGCAGTACTTC. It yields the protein CASSLDAASYEQYF.

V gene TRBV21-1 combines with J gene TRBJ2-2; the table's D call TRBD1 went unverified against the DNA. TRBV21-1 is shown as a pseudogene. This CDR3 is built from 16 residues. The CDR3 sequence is CASSTRKDRGAGELFF. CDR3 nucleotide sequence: TGTGCCAGCAGCACCCGGAAGGACAGGGGCGCCGGGGAGCTGTTTTTT.